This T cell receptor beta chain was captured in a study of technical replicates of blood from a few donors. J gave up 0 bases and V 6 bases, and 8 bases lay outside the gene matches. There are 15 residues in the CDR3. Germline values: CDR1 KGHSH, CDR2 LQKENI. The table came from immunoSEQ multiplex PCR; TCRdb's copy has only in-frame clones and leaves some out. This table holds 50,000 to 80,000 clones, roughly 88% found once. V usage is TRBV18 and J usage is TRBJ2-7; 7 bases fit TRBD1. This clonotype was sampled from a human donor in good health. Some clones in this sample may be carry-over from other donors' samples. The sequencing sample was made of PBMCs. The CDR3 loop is CASSERTGDSYEQYF. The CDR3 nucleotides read TGTGCCAGCTCCGAACGAACAGGGGACTCCTACGAGCAGTACTTC. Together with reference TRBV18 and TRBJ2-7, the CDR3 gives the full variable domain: NAGVMQNPRHLVRRRGQEARLRCSPMKGHSHVYWYRQLPEEGLKFMVYLQKENIIDESGMPKERFSAEFPKEGPSILRIQQVVRGDSAAYFCASSERTGDSYEQYFGPGTRLTVT.